These T cell receptor beta chains were read from a single sample in a study of a mutant IDH1 vaccine in newly diagnosed glioma. These receptors lack a known antigen. Measured with immunoSEQ multiplex PCR; TCRdb has only the in-frame clones, and not every one. The sample holds roughly 64,000 clones, under 85% seen once. The sample in question was PBMCs, obtained from a glioma patient whose treatment included an IDH1 peptide vaccine. These receptors came from a man aged 50-59 years with glioma. Each CDR3 is given without its conserved first and last residue.

V | CDR3
TRBV5-4 | ASSDGRVRSSGANVLT
TRBV19 | ASSMGRGGDEQF
TRBV4-1 | ASSQGLAGGYEQY
TRBV5-4 | ASSSMTGTNYGYT
TRBV6-6 | ASRSMTSESYEQY
TRBV19 | ASSTLTGYGYT
TRBV25-1 | ASFSPFRDGYT
TRBV19 | ASRKPKEGALRDQPQH
TRBV25-1 | ASSDAGARTDTQY
TRBV11-2 | ASSFLGSYEQY
TRBV2 | ASRATGAINNEQF
TRBV19 | ASSMGVYTEAF
TRBV23-1 | ASSQSRGVGNQPQH
TRBV6-6 | ASSRSGQTNTEAF
TRBV6-1 | ASRPGFSETQY
TRBV5-6 | ASSSTGVDNEQF
TRBV4-2 | ASSQGVYNEQF
TRBV7-8 | ASSLEGWGPDTQY
TRBV2 | ASRQGARQPQH
TRBV7-2 | ASSPTSRPYNEQF
TRBV5-6 | ASSLAGGWNSPLH
TRBV10-2 | ASSQGNQPQH
TRBV29-1 | SVSGRGATNEKLF
TRBV5-1 | ASSLEGAHSDTQY
TRBV27 | ASSPGTSGETQY
TRBV11-2 | ASSSQLRGGTEAF
TRBV7-2 | ASRGTGSSYEQY
TRBV6-4 | ASSDSTGGADTQY
TRBV5-4 | ASSSGTDSEKLF
TRBV29-1 | SGSWENTEAF
TRBV19 | ASSPVLGQGEAF
TRBV5-6 | ASSLARTAATNEKLF
TRBV5-4 | ASTPGGVDTEAF
TRBV19 | ASSRDRSDQPQH
TRBV10-3 | ASAAPPRQGLINYGYT
TRBV4-3 | ASSQEFYTEAF
TRBV4-2 | ASSQDLEDTGELF
TRBV6-6 | ASSPRETQY
TRBV4-3 | ASSQDRRISGNTIY
TRBV28 | ASRQGLYEQY
TRBV15 | ATSRDRGTQNEQF
TRBV30 | AWSVLAGGPNTGELF
TRBV7-2 | ASSLRPDTQY
TRBV5-1 | ASRGERPNTGELF
TRBV7-2 | ASSPPGTGGFNEQF
TRBV5-1 | ASSFGQSGDTQY
TRBV6-5 | ASSYGINQPQH
TRBV18 | ASSPGLSYEQY
TRBV30 | AWRAENYEQY
TRBV9 | ASSPRPEEGPYEQY
TRBV18 | ASSSGTVYQETQY
TRBV19 | ASSQDNQPQH
TRBV5-5 | ASSPDSDTEAF